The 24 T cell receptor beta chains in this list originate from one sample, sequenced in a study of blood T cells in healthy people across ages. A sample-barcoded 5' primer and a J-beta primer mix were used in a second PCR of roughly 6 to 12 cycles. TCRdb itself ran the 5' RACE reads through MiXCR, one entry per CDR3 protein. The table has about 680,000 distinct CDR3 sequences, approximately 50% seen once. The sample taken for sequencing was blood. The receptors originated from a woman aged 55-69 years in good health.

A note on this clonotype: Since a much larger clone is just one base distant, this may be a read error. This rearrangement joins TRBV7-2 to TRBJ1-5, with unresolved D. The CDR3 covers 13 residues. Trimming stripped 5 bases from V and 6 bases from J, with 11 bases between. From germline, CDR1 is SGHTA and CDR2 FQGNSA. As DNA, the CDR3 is TGTGCCAGCAGCGTATACCGAAGTCAGCCCCAGCATTTT. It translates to CASSVYRSQPQHF.

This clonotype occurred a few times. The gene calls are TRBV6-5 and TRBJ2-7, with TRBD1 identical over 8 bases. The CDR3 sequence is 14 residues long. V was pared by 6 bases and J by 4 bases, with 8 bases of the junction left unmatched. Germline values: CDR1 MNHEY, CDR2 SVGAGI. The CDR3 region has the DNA TGTGCCAGCAGGCCTTCAGGGGGCTCGTACGAGCAGTACTTC. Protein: CASRPSGGSYEQYF.

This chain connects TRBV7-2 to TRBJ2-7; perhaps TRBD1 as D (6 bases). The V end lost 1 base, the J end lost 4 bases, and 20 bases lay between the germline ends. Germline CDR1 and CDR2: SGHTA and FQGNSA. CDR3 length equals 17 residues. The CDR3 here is CASSLGLRGQRGYEQYF. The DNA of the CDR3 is TGTGCCAGCAGCTTAGGTCTCCGCGGACAGAGGGGGTACGAGCAGTACTTC.

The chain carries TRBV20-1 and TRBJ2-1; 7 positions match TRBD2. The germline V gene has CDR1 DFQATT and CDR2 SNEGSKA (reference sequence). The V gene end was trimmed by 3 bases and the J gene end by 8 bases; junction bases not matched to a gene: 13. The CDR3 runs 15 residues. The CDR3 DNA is TGCAGTGCTAGTTTGGCGGGAGTCGGGGGATATGAGCAGTTCTTC. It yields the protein CSASLAGVGGYEQFF.

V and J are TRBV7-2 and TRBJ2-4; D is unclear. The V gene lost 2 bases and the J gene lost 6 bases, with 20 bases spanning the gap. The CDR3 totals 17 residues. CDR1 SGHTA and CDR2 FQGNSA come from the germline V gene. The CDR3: CASSLFPAGTLLNIQYF. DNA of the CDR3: TGTGCCAGCAGCTTATTCCCCGCTGGAACACTGTTAAACATTCAGTACTTC.

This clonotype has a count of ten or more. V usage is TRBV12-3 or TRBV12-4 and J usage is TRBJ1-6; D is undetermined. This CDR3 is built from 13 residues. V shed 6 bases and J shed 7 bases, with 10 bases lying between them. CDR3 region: CASRSWRNSPLHF. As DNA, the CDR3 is TGTGCCAGCAGATCCTGGAGGAATTCACCCCTCCACTTT.

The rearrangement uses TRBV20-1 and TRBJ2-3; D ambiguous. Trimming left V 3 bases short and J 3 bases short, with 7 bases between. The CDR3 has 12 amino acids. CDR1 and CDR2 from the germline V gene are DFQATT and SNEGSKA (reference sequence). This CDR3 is CSARPGTDTQYF. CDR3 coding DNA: TGCAGTGCTAGGCCCGGGACAGATACGCAGTATTTT.

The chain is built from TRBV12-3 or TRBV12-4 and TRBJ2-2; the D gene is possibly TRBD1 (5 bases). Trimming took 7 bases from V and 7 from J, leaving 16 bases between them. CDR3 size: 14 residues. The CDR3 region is CASMVSGYDGELFF. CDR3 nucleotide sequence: TGTGCCAGCATGGTGTCAGGGTACGACGGGGAGCTGTTTTTT.

The CDR3 region is CASSYSGSGGPLGDTQYF. The DNA of the CDR3 is TGTGCCAGCAGTTACTCGGGTAGCGGGGGGCCTCTCGGAGATACGCAGTATTTT. The chain recombines TRBV6-5 with TRBJ2-3, with 10 bases identical to TRBD2. This CDR3 region has 18 residues. After removal of 0 bases from V and 5 bases from J, the junction contained 11 bases not matched to a gene. Germline CDR1 and CDR2: MNHEY and SVGAGI.

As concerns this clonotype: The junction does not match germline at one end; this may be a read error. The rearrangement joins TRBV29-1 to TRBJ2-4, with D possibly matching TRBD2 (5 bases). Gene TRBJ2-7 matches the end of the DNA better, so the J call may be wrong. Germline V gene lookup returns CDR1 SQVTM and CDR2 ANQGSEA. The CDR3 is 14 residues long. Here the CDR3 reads CGVLLVDGTYEQYF. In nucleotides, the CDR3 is TGCGGCGTTTTACTAGTGGACGGGACCTACGAGCAGTACTTC.

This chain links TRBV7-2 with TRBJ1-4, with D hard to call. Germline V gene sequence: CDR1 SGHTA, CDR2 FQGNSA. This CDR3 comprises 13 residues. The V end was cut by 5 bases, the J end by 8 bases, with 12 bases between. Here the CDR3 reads CASSRSSKEKLFF. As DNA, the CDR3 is TGTGCCAGCAGCCGATCTAGCAAGGAAAAACTGTTTTTT.

Here the CDR3 DNA reads TGTGCCAGCAGTTTCTCCAGTTCCCTTGACGGCTACACCTTC. Protein sequence: CASSFSSSLDGYTF. The chain uses TRBV28 and TRBJ1-2; D gene uncertain. CDR3 length: 14 residues. The V end lost 3 bases, the J end lost 8 bases, and 16 bases lay between the germline ends. CDR1 MDHEN and CDR2 SYDVKM come from the germline V gene.

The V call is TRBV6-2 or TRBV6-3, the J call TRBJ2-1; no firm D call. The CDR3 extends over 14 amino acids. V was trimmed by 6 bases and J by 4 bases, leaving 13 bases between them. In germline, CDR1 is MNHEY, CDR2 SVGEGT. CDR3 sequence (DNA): TGTGCCAGCAGCCTTACGCTACAGTACAATGAGCAGTTCTTC. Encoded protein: CASSLTLQYNEQFF.

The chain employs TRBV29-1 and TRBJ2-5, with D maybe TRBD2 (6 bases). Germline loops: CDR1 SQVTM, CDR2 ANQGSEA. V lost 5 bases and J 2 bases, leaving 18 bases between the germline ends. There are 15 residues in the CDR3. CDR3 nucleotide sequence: TGCAGCGTTCGACCCCGATCTAGCGTACAAGAGACCCAGTACTTC. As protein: CSVRPRSSVQETQYF.

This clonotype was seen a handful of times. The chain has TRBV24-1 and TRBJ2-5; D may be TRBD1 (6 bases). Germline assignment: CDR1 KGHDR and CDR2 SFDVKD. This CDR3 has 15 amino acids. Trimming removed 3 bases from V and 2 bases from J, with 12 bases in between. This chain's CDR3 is CATSDATGFQETQYF. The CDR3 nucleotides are TGTGCCACCAGTGATGCCACAGGGTTTCAAGAGACCCAGTACTTC.

CDR3: CASSQDRMGLAGVSREQYF. Written as DNA, the CDR3 is TGTGCCAGCAGCCAAGATCGTATGGGGCTAGCGGGAGTCTCGAGGGAGCAGTACTTC. V gene TRBV3-1 combines with J gene TRBJ2-5; 10 bases match TRBD2. CDR1 is LGHDT, CDR2 YNNKEL, per germline (reference sequence). This CDR3 contains 19 residues. After removal of 0 bases from V and 11 bases from J, the junction contained 21 bases not matched to a gene.

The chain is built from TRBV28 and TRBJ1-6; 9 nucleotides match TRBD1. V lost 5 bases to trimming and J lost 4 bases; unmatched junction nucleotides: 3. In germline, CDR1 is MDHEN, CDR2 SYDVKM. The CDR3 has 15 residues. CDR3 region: CASSKTGGYNSPLHF. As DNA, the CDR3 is TGTGCCAGCAGTAAGACAGGGGGATATAATTCACCCCTCCACTTT.

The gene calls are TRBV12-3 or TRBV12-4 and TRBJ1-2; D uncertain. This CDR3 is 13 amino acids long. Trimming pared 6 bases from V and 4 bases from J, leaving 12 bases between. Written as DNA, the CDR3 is TGTGCCAGCAGCTTGGAGGAGGCCTATGGCTACACCTTC. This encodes CASSLEEAYGYTF.

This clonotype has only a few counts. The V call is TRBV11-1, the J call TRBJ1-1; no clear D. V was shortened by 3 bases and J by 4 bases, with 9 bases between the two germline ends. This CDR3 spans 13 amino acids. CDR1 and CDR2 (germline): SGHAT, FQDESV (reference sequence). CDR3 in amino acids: CASSFERGTEAFF. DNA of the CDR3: TGTGCCAGCAGCTTTGAGCGGGGCACTGAAGCTTTCTTT.

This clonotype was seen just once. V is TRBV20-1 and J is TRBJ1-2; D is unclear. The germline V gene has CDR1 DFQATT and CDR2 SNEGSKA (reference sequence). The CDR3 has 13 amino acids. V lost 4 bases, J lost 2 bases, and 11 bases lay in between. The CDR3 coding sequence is TGCAGTGCTACTACCGGGATGAACTATGGCTACACCTTC. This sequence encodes CSATTGMNYGYTF.

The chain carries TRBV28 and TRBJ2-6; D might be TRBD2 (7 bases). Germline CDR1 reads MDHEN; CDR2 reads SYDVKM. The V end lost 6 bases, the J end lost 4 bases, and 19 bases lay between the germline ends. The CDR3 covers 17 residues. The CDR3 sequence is CASRRSDGGLGANVLTF. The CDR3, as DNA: TGTGCCAGCAGACGAAGTGACGGGGGGCTCGGGGCCAACGTCCTGACTTTC. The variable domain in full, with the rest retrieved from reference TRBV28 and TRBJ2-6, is DVKVTQSSRYLVKRTGEKVFLECVQDMDHENMFWYRQDPGLGLRLIYFSYDVKMKEKGDIPEGYSVSREKKERFSLILESASTNQTSMYLCASRRSDGGLGANVLTFGAGSRLTVL.

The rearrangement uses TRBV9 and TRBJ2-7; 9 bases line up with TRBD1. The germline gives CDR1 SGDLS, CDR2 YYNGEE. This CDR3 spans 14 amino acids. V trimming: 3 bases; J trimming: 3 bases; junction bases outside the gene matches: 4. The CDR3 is CASSETGGVYEQYF. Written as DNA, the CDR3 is TGTGCCAGCAGCGAAACAGGGGGCGTCTACGAGCAGTACTTC.

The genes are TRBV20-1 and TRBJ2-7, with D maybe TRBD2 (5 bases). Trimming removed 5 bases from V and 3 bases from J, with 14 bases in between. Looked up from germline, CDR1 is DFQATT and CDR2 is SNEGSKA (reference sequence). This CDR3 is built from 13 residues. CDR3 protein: CSAPLPSSYEQYF. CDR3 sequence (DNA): TGCAGTGCTCCTCTCCCTAGCAGCTACGAGCAGTACTTC.

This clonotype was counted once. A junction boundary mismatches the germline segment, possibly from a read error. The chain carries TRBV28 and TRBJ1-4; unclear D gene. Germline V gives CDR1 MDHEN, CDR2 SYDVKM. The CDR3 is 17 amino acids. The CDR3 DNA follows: TGTGCCGGCAGTCGATCCTCACTTCTCCTAACTAATGAAAAACTGTTTTTT. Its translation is CAGSRSSLLLTNEKLFF.